One and the same sample provided the 21 T cell receptor beta chains below, sequenced in a study of naive and memory T cell subsets. Two oligonucleotides, mixed equimolar, formed the beta constant-region primer covering TRBC1 and TRBC2. TCRdb re-called the UMI-ligation and nested PCR reads with MiXCR, one entry per CDR3 protein. The sample lists roughly 21,000 distinct CDR3 sequences, 9.5% to 12% occurring once. The material sequenced was central memory CD8+ T cells from blood. Receptors were obtained from a human donor in good health.

The rearrangement joins TRBV7-8 to TRBJ2-3, with 7 bases lining up with TRBD2. Trimming at V came to 1 base and at J to 0 bases, leaving 10 bases not matched to a gene. The germline CDR1 and CDR2 sequences are SGHVS and FQNEAQ. This CDR3 has 18 amino acids. The CDR3 loop is CASSLGGGSAFSTDTQYF. In DNA form, the CDR3 reads TGTGCCAGCAGCTTAGGAGGCGGGAGCGCCTTCAGCACAGATACGCAGTATTTT.

This chain links TRBV6-2 or TRBV6-3 with TRBJ2-7; D is ambiguous. The CDR3 covers 14 residues. Germline loops: CDR1 MNHEY, CDR2 SVGEGT. Trimming pared 6 bases from V and 0 bases from J, leaving 12 bases between. The CDR3 is CASSHGLVSYEQYF. The CDR3 nucleotides are TGTGCCAGCAGCCACGGGCTAGTCTCCTACGAGCAGTACTTC.

This clonotype was recorded at least ten times. V usage is TRBV12-3 or TRBV12-4 and J usage is TRBJ1-1; 8 bases match TRBD1. The junction had 5 bases not matched to a gene; V was cut back by 2 bases and J by 3 bases. The CDR3 totals 15 residues. DNA for the CDR3: TGTGCCAGCAGTTTAAATCGGGACAGGCACACTGAAGCTTTCTTT. Translation gives CASSLNRDRHTEAFF.

This clonotype was counted at least ten times. The genes are TRBV4-1 and TRBJ2-7; no definite D call. This CDR3 contains 14 residues. Trimming stripped 0 bases from V and 3 bases from J, with 9 bases between. Germline CDR1 and CDR2: MGHRA and YSYEKL. As DNA, the CDR3 is TGCGCCAGCAGCCAAGATGCGTCAGTCTACGAGCAGTACTTC. Translation: CASSQDASVYEQYF.

This clonotype has a count of ten or more. The genes are TRBV4-1 and TRBJ1-5, with D perhaps TRBD1 (5 bases). The V and J ends lost 4 bases and 4 bases respectively, with 14 bases between them. This CDR3 contains 15 residues. Germline CDR1 is MGHRA and CDR2 is YSYEKL. DNA of the CDR3: TGCGCCAGCAGCCGATCGGTGACAGCTAATCAGCCCCAGCATTTT. Its translation: CASSRSVTANQPQHF.

In its sample, this clonotype was seen a few times. DNA for the CDR3: TGTGCCAGCAGTTCGACTAGCGGCCCCCGAGGAGATACGCAGTATTTT. This gives the protein CASSSTSGPRGDTQYF. The rearrangement uses TRBV14 and TRBJ2-3, with TRBD2 matching over 9 bases. From germline, CDR1 is SGHDN and CDR2 FVKESK. This CDR3 spans 16 amino acids. The ends lost 6 bases at V and 5 bases at J; junction bases unmatched: 12.

At least ten counts were recorded for this clonotype. The J gene is TRBJ1-5, the V gene TRBV20-1, with 8 bases aligning to TRBD1. Germline assignment: CDR1 DFQATT and CDR2 SNEGSKA (reference sequence). J gave up 2 bases and V 3 bases, and 9 bases lay outside the gene matches. The CDR3 extends over 16 amino acids. The CDR3 coding sequence is TGCAGTGCTAGCGAACAGGGGGTCAGAGGCAATCAGCCCCAGCATTTT. This translates into CSASEQGVRGNQPQHF.

This clonotype was found many times. V and J are TRBV24-1 and TRBJ2-6; D call uncertain. V was trimmed by 9 bases and J by 0 bases, leaving 11 bases between them. Germline lookup yields CDR1 KGHDR and CDR2 SFDVKD. This CDR3 has 15 amino acids. The CDR3 protein is CATAAVTSGANVLTF. DNA for the CDR3: TGTGCCACCGCGGCCGTTACCTCTGGGGCCAACGTCCTGACTTTC.

The chain recombines TRBV19 with TRBJ2-7; the match to TRBD2 covers 14 bases. With V trimmed by 4 bases and J by 5 bases, 1 base remained unmatched. Per the germline V gene, CDR1 is LNHDA and CDR2 is SQIVND (reference sequence). The CDR3 contains 14 residues. CDR3 DNA sequence: TGTGCCAGTAGTACGACTAGCGGGAGGGACGAGCAGTACTTC. Its protein product is CASSTTSGRDEQYF.

A few counts support this clonotype. The CDR3 nucleotides read TGTGCCAGCAGCCGGACAGGAGGCCAGCCCCAGCATTTT. The encoded protein is CASSRTGGQPQHF. The rearrangement links TRBV5-5 to TRBJ1-5; 7 bases align to TRBD1. Germline CDR1 reads SGHKS; CDR2 reads YYEKEE (reference sequence). This CDR3 contains 13 residues. V shed 4 bases and J 7 bases; nucleotides not matched to a gene: 5.

This clonotype was observed at least ten times. This sequence joins TRBV6-6 and TRBJ2-3; D is possibly TRBD1 (6 bases). V was pared by 2 bases and J by 2 bases, with 8 bases between. CDR1 is MNHNY and CDR2 is SVGAGI in the germline V gene (reference sequence). The CDR3 spans 14 residues. DNA of the CDR3: TGTGCCAGCAGTTACCAGGGGAACACAGATACGCAGTATTTT. It yields the protein CASSYQGNTDTQYF.

V and J are TRBV19 and TRBJ2-4; D is undetermined. With 5 bases removed from V and 0 bases from J, the gap between germline ends came to 5 bases. This CDR3 region has 13 residues. The germline gives CDR1 LNHDA, CDR2 SQIVND (reference sequence). The CDR3 loop reads CASSFTAKNIQYF. The CDR3 DNA sequence: TGTGCCAGTAGTTTTACAGCCAAAAACATTCAGTACTTC. Together with reference TRBV19 and TRBJ2-4, the CDR3 gives the full variable domain: DGGITQSPKYLFRKEGQNVTLSCEQNLNHDAMYWYRQDPGQGLRLIYYSQIVNDFQKGDIAEGYSVSREKKESFPLTVTSAQKNPTAFYLCASSFTAKNIQYFGAGTRLSVL.

J is TRBJ2-3 and V is TRBV7-9; TRBD1 is a possible D gene (6 bases). The germline V and J ends were trimmed by 5 bases and 4 bases, with 13 bases remaining between them. Germline loops: CDR1 SEHNR, CDR2 FQNEAQ (reference sequence). This CDR3 is 14 amino acids long. In nucleotides, the CDR3 is TGTGCCAGCAGCCACAGGGAGACAGCAGATACGCAGTATTTT. Amino acids: CASSHRETADTQYF.

This clonotype was picked up a small number of times. The chain employs TRBV5-1 and TRBJ1-1; 9 bases map to TRBD1. CDR1 SGHRS and CDR2 YFSETQ come from the germline V gene. J lost 4 bases, V lost 4 bases, and 2 bases had no gene match. The CDR3 totals 13 residues. CDR3 nucleotide sequence: TGCGCCAGCAGCGTGGGACAGGGCACTGAAGCTTTCTTT. It encodes CASSVGQGTEAFF. The full variable domain, completed using reference TRBV5-1 and TRBJ1-1, is KAGVTQTPRYLIKTRGQQVTLSCSPISGHRSVSWYQQTPGQGLQFLFEYFSETQRNKGNFPGRFSGRQFSNSRSEMNVSTLELGDSALYLCASSVGQGTEAFFGQGTRLTVV.

This clonotype was seen a few times. The CDR3 spells CASSGTGHSGNTIYF. CDR3 in DNA: TGTGCCAGCTCAGGGACAGGACACTCTGGAAACACCATATATTTT. The chain links TRBV18 to TRBJ1-3, with TRBD1 matching over 8 bases. The V gene's germline CDR1 is KGHSH and CDR2 LQKENI. J gave up 0 bases and V 5 bases, and 3 bases lay outside the gene matches. The CDR3 is made up of 15 amino acids.

The genes are TRBV7-8 and TRBJ2-2; D is ambiguous. Germline loops: CDR1 SGHVS, CDR2 FQNEAQ. Trimming cost V 5 bases and J 0 bases, with 13 bases left between them. This CDR3 is 16 amino acids long. The CDR3 is CASSRGSTANTGELFF. CDR3 DNA: TGTGCCAGCAGCCGTGGAAGCACCGCGAACACCGGGGAGCTGTTTTTT.

DNA for the CDR3: TGTGCCAGCAGTGTGGGAGGCAGTCAAACCAGGAATGAGCAGTTCTTC. It yields the protein CASSVGGSQTRNEQFF. This sequence joins TRBV2 and TRBJ2-1; maybe TRBD2 (6 bases). This CDR3 is built from 16 residues. Germline V CDR1 and CDR2: SNHLY, FYNNEI. The germline V and J ends were trimmed by 4 bases and 7 bases, with 20 bases remaining between them.

The table lists this clonotype with a few counts. V usage is TRBV4-2 and J usage is TRBJ1-2; unclear D gene. CDR3 size: 15 residues. The V gene lost 4 bases and the J gene lost 1 base, with 13 bases spanning the gap. Germline-derived CDR1 and CDR2 are LGHNA and YNFKEQ. The CDR3 is CASSPLNDGNYGYTF. The CDR3 DNA follows: TGTGCCAGCAGCCCCCTAAATGACGGTAACTATGGCTACACCTTC.

V is TRBV4-1 and J is TRBJ2-7, with D maybe TRBD2 (6 bases). Germline CDR1 and CDR2: MGHRA and YSYEKL. The CDR3 covers 17 residues. The germline V and J ends were trimmed by 2 bases and 7 bases, with 24 bases remaining between them. The CDR3 is CASSQNPSWRGSGEQYF. In DNA, the CDR3 is TGCGCCAGCAGCCAAAACCCCTCGTGGAGGGGATCGGGGGAGCAGTACTTC.

The rearrangement uses TRBV9 and TRBJ2-1; no firm D call. The CDR3 is made up of 12 amino acids. In germline, CDR1 is SGDLS, CDR2 YYNGEE. The V end was cut by 0 bases, the J end by 8 bases, with 6 bases between. CDR3 in DNA: TGTGCCAGCAGCGTAGTAAGCTATGAGCAGTTCTTC. Its protein product is CASSVVSYEQFF.

This clonotype was counted at least ten times. The CDR3 spells CAISDGAVSYNEQFF. CDR3 in DNA: TGTGCCATCAGTGATGGGGCGGTCTCCTACAATGAGCAGTTCTTC. The chain is built from TRBV10-3 and TRBJ2-1, with a weak D call TRBD1 (5 bases). The CDR3 extends over 15 amino acids. The germline V and J ends were trimmed by 3 bases and 0 bases, with 9 bases remaining between them. CDR1 is ENHRY and CDR2 is SYGVKD in the germline V gene.